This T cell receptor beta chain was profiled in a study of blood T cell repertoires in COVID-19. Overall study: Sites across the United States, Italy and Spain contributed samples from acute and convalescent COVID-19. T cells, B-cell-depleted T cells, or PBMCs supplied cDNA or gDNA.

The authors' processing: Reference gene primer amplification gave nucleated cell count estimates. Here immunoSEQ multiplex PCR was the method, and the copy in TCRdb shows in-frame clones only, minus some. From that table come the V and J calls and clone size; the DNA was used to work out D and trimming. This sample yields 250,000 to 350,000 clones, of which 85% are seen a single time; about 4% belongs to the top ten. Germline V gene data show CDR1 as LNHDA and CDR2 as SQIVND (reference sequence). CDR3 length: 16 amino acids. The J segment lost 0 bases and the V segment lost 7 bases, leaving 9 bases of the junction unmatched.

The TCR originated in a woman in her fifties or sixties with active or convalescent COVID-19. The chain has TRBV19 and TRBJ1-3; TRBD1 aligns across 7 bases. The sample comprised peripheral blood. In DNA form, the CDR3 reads TGTGCCAGTAACGCCGGGACAGTCTCCTCTGGAAACACCATATATTTT. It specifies CASNAGTVSSGNTIYF.